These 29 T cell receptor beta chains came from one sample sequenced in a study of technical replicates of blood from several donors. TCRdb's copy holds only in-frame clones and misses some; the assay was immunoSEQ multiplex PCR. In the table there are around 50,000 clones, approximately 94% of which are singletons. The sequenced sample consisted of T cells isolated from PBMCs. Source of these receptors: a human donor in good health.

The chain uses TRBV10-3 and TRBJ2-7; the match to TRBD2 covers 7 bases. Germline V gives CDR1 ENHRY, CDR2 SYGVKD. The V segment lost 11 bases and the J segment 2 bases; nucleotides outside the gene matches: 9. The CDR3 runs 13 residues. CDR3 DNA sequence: TGTGCCGCTGGACTAGAGGTCCCCTACGAGCAGTACTTC. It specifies CAAGLEVPYEQYF.

CDR3 in DNA: TGTGCCACCAGCGAGGCAGGGGGAGCCATGAACACTGAAGCTTTCTTT. This translates into CATSEAGGAMNTEAFF. The chain combines TRBV15 with TRBJ1-1, with 7 positions matching TRBD1. The CDR3 consists of 16 residues. The V and J ends lost 5 bases and 0 bases, in that order; junction bases with no gene match: 9. Germline V gene lookup returns CDR1 LNHNV and CDR2 YYDKDF (reference sequence).

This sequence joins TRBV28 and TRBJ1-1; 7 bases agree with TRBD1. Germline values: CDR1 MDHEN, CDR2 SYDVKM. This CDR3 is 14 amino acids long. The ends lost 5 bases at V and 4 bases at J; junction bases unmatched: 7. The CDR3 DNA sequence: TGTGCCAGCAGTGAAACAGGGGTTCGCACTGAAGCTTTCTTT. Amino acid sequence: CASSETGVRTEAFF.

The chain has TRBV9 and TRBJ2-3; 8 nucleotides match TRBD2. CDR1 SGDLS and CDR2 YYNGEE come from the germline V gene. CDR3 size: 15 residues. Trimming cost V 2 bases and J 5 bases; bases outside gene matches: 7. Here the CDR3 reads CASSVRLAGVDTQYF. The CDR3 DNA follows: TGTGCCAGCAGCGTGCGGCTAGCGGGCGTAGATACGCAGTATTTT.

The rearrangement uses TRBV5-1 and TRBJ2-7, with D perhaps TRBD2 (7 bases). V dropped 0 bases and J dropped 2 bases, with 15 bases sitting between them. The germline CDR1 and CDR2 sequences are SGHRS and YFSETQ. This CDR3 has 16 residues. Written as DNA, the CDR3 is TGCGCCAGCAGCTTGGCTCGGGGGGCTTCGACCTACGAGCAGTACTTC. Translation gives CASSLARGASTYEQYF.

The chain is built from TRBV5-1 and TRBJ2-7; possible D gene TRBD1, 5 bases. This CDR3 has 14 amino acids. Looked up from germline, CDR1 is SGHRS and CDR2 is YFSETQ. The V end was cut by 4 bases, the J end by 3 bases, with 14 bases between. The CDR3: CASSHPGQGYEQYF. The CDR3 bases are TGCGCCAGCAGCCACCCGGGCCAGGGCTACGAGCAGTACTTC.

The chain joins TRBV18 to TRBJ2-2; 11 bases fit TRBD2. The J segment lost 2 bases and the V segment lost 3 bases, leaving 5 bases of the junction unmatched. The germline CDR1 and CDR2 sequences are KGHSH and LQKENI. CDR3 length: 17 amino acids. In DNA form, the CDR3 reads TGTGCCAGCTCACCTTGGACTAGCGGGCCCAACACCGGGGAGCTGTTTTTT. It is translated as CASSPWTSGPNTGELFF.

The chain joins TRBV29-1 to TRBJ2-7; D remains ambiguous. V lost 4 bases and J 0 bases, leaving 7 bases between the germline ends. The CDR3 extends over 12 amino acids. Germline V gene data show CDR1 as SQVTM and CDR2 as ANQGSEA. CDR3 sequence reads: CSVAGTSYEQYF. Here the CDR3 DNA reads TGCAGCGTTGCGGGTACCTCCTACGAGCAGTACTTC.

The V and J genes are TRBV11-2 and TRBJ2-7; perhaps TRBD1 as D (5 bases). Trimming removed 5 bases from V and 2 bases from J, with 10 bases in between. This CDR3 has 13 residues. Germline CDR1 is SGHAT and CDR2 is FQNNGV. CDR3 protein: CASSRPGTYEQYF. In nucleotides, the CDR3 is TGTGCCAGCAGCCGGCCAGGGACCTACGAGCAGTACTTC.

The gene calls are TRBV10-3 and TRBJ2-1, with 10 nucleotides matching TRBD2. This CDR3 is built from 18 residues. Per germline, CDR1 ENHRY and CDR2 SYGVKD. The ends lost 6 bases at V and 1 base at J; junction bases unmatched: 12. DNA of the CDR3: TGTGCCATCAGCATGGGAAATAGCGGGAGGAAGTCCTACAATGAGCAGTTCTTC. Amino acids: CAISMGNSGRKSYNEQFF.

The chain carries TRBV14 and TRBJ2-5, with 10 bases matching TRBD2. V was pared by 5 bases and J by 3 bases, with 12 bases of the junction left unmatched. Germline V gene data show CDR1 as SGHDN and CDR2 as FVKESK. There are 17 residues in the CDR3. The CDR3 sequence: CASSWSASGSWKETQYF. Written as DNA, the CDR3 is TGTGCCAGCAGCTGGAGTGCTAGCGGGAGCTGGAAAGAGACCCAGTACTTC.

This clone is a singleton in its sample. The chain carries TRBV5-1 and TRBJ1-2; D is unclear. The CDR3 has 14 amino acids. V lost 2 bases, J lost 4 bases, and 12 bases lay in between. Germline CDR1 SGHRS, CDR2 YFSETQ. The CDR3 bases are TGCGCCAGCAGCTTCTCCGGCAGGCCCTATGGCTACACCTTC. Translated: CASSFSGRPYGYTF.

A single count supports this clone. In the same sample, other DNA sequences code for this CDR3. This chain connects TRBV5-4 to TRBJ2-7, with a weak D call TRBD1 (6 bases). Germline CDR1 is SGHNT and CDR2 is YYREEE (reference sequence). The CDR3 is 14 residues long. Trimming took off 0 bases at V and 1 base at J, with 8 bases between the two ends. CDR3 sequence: CASSLDRASYEQYF. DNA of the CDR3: TGTGCCAGCAGCTTGGACAGGGCTTCCTACGAGCAGTACTTC.

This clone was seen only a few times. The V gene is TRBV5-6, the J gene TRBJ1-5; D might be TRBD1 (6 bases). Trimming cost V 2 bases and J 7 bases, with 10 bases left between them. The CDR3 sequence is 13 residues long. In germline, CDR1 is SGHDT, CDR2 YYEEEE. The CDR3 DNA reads TGTGCCAGCAGCTTTTCAGGGGTGCAGCCCCAGCATTTT. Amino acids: CASSFSGVQPQHF.

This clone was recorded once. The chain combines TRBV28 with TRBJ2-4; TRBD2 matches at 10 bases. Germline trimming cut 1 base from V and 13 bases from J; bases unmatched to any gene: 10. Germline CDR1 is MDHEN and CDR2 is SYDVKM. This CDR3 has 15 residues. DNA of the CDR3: TGTGCCAGCAGTTTATTCCAGGGACTAGCGATGGACCAGTACTTC. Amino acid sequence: CASSLFQGLAMDQYF.

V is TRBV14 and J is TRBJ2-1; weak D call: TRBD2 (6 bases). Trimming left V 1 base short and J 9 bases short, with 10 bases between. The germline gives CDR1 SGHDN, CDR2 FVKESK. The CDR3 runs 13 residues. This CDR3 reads CASSQGGGREQFF. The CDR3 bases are TGTGCCAGCAGCCAAGGTGGAGGGCGTGAGCAGTTCTTC.

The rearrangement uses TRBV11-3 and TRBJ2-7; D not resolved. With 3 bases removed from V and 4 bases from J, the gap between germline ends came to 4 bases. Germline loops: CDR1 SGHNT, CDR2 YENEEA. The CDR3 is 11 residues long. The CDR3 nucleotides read TGTGCCAGCAGCTTTTATTACGAGCAGTACTTC. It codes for CASSFYYEQYF.

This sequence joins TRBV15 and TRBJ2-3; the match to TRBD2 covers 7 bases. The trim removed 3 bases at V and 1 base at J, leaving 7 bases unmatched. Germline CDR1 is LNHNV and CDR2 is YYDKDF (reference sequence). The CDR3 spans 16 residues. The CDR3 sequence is CATSSPAGFRTDTQYF. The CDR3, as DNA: TGTGCCACCAGCAGCCCAGCGGGGTTTCGCACAGATACGCAGTATTTT.

Here the CDR3 DNA reads TGTGCCAGCTCACCACCTATGGACAGGGGTGTGGAGACCCAGTACTTC. As protein: CASSPPMDRGVETQYF. This rearrangement joins TRBV18 to TRBJ2-5; 9 bases are a match to TRBD1. V dropped 0 bases and J dropped 5; count of bases not matched to a gene: 7. The CDR3 is 16 amino acids. CDR1 is KGHSH, CDR2 LQKENI, per germline.

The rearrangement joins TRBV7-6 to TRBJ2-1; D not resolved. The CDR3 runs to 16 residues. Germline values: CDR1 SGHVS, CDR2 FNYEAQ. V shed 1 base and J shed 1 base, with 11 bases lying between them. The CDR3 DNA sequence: TGTGCCAGCAGCTTAGGGGCAGACGATTCCTACAATGAGCAGTTCTTC. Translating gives CASSLGADDSYNEQFF.

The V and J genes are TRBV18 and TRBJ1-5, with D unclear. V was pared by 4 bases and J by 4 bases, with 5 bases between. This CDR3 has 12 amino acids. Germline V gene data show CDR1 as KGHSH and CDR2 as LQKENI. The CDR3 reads CASSQENQPQHF. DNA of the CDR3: TGTGCCAGCTCACAGGAGAATCAGCCCCAGCATTTT.

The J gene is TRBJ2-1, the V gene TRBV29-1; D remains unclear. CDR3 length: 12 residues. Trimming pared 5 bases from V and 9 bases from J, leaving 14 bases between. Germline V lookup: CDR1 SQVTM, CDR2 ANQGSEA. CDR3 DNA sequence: TGCAGCGTTCAGACTTCCCCAAGTGAGCAGTTCTTC. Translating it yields CSVQTSPSEQFF.

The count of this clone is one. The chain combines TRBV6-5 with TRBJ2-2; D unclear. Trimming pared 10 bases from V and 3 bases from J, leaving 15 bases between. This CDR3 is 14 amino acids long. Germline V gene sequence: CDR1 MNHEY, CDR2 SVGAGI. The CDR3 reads CATLRFWDTGELFF. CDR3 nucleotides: TGTGCCACCCTCAGGTTTTGGGACACCGGGGAGCTGTTTTTT.

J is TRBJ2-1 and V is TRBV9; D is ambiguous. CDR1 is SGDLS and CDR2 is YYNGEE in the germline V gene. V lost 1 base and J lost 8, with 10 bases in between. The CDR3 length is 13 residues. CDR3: CASSVRGVDEQFF. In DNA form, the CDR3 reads TGTGCCAGCAGCGTACGAGGAGTAGATGAGCAGTTCTTC.

In nucleotides, the CDR3 is TGTGCCACCAGTAGACAGTTCCACGAGCAGTACTTC. Translating gives CATSRQFHEQYF. The chain recombines TRBV15 with TRBJ2-7; the D gene is possibly TRBD1 (5 bases). This CDR3 comprises 12 residues. Germline V gives CDR1 LNHNV, CDR2 YYDKDF (reference sequence). Trimming took off 6 bases at V and 5 bases at J, with 11 bases between the two ends.

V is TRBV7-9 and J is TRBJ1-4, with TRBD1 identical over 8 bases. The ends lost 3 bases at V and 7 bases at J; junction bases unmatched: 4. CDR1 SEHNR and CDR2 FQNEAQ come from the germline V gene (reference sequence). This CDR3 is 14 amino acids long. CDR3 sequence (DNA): TGTGCCAGCAGCTTCCGACAGGGGACTGAAAAACTGTTTTTT. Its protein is CASSFRQGTEKLFF.

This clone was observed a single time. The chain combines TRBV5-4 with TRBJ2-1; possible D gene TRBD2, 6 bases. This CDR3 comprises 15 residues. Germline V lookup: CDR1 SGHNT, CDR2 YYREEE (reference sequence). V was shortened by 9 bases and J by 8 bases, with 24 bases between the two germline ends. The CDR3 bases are TGTGCCACTCAGCTTGTAGGCGGGACCCCCGATGAGCAGTTCTTC. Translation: CATQLVGGTPDEQFF.

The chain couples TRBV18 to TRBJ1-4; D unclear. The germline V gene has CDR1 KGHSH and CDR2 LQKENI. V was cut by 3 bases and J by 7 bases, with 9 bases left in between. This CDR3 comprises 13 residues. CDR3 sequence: CASSPGEGEKLFF. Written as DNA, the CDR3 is TGTGCCAGCTCACCTGGGGAGGGTGAAAAACTGTTTTTT.

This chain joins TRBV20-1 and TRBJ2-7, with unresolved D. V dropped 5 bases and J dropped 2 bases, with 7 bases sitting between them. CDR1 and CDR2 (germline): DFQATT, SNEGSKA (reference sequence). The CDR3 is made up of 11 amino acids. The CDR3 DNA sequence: TGCAGTGCTCTGGCAGCCTACGAGCAGTACTTC. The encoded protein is CSALAAYEQYF.